This T cell receptor (beta chain) was captured in a study of blood T cell repertoires in COVID-19 (TCRdb year 2020). Describing the broader study: The collaborator samples originated in the United States, Italy and Spain and spanned the acute and convalescent phases of COVID-19. The prospective study material was composed of cDNA or gDNA derived from T cells, B-cell-depleted T cells, or PBMCs. Deeply sampled blood TCRbeta repertoires from subjects exposed to, actively infected with, or recovered from COVID-19 were included in the dataset. A freely available public database, intended as a resource for researchers studying the immune response to SARS-CoV-2, is where the repertoires were released. Samples came from the ongoing ImmuneRACE study (first 160 participants) plus 1,254 subjects from 6 global collaborators. The sample metadata nearly always contained a de-identified subject ID, COVID-19 status, age in years and sex. Where HLA class I and class II types were available, the types were taken from metadata supplied by the sample provider, not from assay-based typing.

The research as a whole found: Clinical and demographic metadata were provided uncurated, with the amount varying by source and participant.

The immunoSEQ Assay, a bias-controlled multiplex PCR, was used to amplify TCRbeta CDR3 regions from genomic DNA. The study's processing was this. The number of nucleated cells in each sample was estimated from the amplification of reference gene primers within the assay. To quantify the absolute abundance of each unique TCRbeta CDR3 rearrangement, sequence reads were collapsed and filtered. For each sample, productive Simpson clonality was calculated as the square root of Simpson's diversity index over productive rearrangements. The clones in this table, taken by TCRdb from immuneACCESS, are in-frame only. Not every clone is retained; where verified, under half of the shortfall comes from an unresolved V gene, and the cause of the rest is unknown. V, J and clone size derive from that table, while D and trimming were established from the DNA sequence. Across this sample there are roughly 380,000 clones, with roughly 90% seen only once. 1% of the sample is in the top ten clones.

Taken from cysteine to phenylalanine, the CDR3 has 18 residues. The entry retains the CDR3 DNA only, 54 bases that are in frame from base 1. According to the germline V gene, CDR1 reads MDHEN and CDR2 reads SYDVKM. Compared with germline, V lacks 0 bases and J lacks 0 bases; bases without a gene match: 6. Comment on this clone: Its antigen remains undetermined. Per-nucleotide qualities are absent, and no much larger clonotype sits a single base away.

Enrolling through a virtual design, the prospective study's participants ranged in age from about 18 to 89 years and lived across roughly 23 United States geographic areas. Cohort assignment in the prospective study relied on participant-reported clinical history from a screening survey and a study questionnaire. Exposed participants had been in contact, within 2 weeks of entering the study, with a person who had a PCR-confirmed or clinician-diagnosed case of COVID-19. In the prospective study, whole blood, serum and a nasopharyngeal or oropharyngeal swab were collected from each participant by mobile phlebotomists. Over an approximately 2-month period, participants in the prospective study had the option of providing additional blood draws and questionnaires. Before DNA extraction, prospective study blood samples were shipped either frozen or at room temperature.

Here the chain combines TRBV28 and TRBJ1-3, with TRBD1 identical over 9 junction bases. The TCR originated in a woman under 40 who had been exposed to COVID-19. The specimen sequenced was PBMCs or T cells enriched from blood (not recorded which). This receptor carries the CDR3 CASSLWMTGGISGNTIYF. In nucleotides, the sequence is TGTGCCAGCAGTTTATGGATGACAGGGGGGATCTCTGGAAACACCATATATTTT.